This paragraph reports one T cell receptor (beta chain). The data were obtained in a study of T cell changes during pregnancy in multiple sclerosis. The assay was immunoSEQ multiplex PCR, and TCRdb's table has in-frame clones only and misses some. The table records under 2,500 clones, 80% of them present only once. V was cut by 2 bases and J by 2 bases, with 12 bases left in between. This CDR3 contains 15 residues. Germline V gene data show CDR1 as SGHTA and CDR2 as FQGTGA. This chain connects TRBV7-3 to TRBJ1-1, with a weak D call TRBD1 (5 bases). The clonotype originates from a female patient with multiple sclerosis, enrolled in a pregnancy study. Some clones in this sample may be carry-over from other donors' samples. The sequenced material came from CD4+ T cells from PBMCs (not recorded whether the cells were cultured). CDR3 nucleotides: TGTGCCAGCAGCTTAGATCTGGGACCCAACACTGAAGCTTTCTTT. It codes for CASSLDLGPNTEAFF.